The source of this TCR beta chain is a study of blood T cell repertoires in COVID-19 (dated by TCRdb to about 2020). The study in broad terms: Collaborator samples came from the United States, Italy and Spain and covered acute and convalescent phases of COVID-19. Where available, HLA class I and class II types were taken from metadata supplied by the sample provider and were not determined by assay-based typing. The repertoires were made available in a free public database intended to serve as a resource for research on the immune response to SARS-CoV-2. Samples were obtained from the ongoing ImmuneRACE study (first 160 participants) and from roughly 1,300 subjects provided by 6 global collaborators. The prospective study material was composed of cDNA or gDNA derived from T cells, B-cell-depleted T cells, or PBMCs. Nearly every sample came with metadata listing a de-identified subject ID, COVID-19 status, age in years and sex. The dataset comprised deeply sampled blood TCRbeta repertoires from subjects exposed to, actively infected with, or recovered from COVID-19. Paper-wide results and their limitations: The amount of clinical and demographic metadata varied by source and participant and was provided uncurated.

The collaborating institutions used their own protocols to collect whole blood in K2EDTA tubes. Collaborator samples were shipped for TCRbeta analysis as frozen whole blood, isolated PBMCs, or DNA extracted from either sample type. From cysteine to phenylalanine, the CDR3 is 17 amino acids long. Only the CDR3 part of the read is kept: 51 bases, read in frame from the first base. Per the germline V gene, KGHSH is the CDR1 and LQKENI is the CDR2. Trimming leaves V shorter by 1 base and J shorter by 2 bases, with the junction holding 3 bases beyond the gene matches. As concerns this clone: Its antigen is not yet known. There are no base qualities to consult, and no much larger clone falls within one base.

TCRbeta CDR3 regions were amplified from genomic DNA by means of the immunoSEQ Assay, a bias-controlled multiplex PCR. The original methods were these. Nucleated cell counts per sample were estimated from amplification of reference gene primers within the assay. Sequence reads were collapsed and filtered to measure the absolute abundance of every unique TCRbeta CDR3 rearrangement. Productive Simpson clonality was computed per sample as the square root of Simpson's diversity index over productive rearrangements. TCRdb obtained this table from immuneACCESS and retained in-frame rearrangements with V and J assigned. These tables miss some clones; where compared with another copy, unresolved V genes account for less than half of the shortfall, and the remainder is unexplained. Clone size and the V and J calls come from that table; the DNA yielded D and trimming. This sample lists approximately 230,000 clones; about 91% were detected once. Under 1.5% of the sample belongs to the ten largest clones.

This clonotype was sampled from a man older than 75 with acute or convalescent COVID-19. The specimen sequenced was peripheral blood. The sequence links TRBV18 to TRBJ2-2, with TRBD2 matching 11 junction bases. The DNA sequence follows: TGTGCCAGCTCACCACGGGGACTAGCGGTAAACACCGGGGAGCTGTTTTTT. Its product reads: CASSPRGLAVNTGELFF.